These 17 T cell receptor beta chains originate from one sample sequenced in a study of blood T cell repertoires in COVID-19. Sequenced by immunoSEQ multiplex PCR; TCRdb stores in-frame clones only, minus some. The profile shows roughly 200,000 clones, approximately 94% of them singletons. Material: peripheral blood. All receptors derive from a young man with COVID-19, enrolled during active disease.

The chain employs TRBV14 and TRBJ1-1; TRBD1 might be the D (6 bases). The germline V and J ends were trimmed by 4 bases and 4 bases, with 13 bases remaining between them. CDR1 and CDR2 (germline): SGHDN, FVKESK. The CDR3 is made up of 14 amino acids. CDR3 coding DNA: TGTGCCAGCAGCCGGGACATAGGTGGCACTGAAGCTTTCTTT. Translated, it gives CASSRDIGGTEAFF.

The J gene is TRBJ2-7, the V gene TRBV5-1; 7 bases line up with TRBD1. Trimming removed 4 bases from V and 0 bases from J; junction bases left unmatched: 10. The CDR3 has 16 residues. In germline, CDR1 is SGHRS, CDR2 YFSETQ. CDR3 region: CASSPRTGPSSYEQYF. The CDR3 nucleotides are TGCGCCAGCAGCCCCCGGACAGGTCCTAGCTCCTACGAGCAGTACTTC.

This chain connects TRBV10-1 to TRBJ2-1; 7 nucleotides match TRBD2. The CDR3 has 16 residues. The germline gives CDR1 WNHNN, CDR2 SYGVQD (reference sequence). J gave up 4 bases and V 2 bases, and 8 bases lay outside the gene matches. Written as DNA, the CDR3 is TGCGCCAGCAGTGAGCGGCGTGCAGCGGGGTACAATGAGCAGTTCTTC. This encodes CASSERRAAGYNEQFF.

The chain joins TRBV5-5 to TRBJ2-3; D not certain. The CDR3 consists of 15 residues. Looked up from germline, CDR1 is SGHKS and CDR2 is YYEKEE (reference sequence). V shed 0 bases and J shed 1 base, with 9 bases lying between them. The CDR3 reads CASSLDGFGTDTQYF. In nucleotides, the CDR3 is TGTGCCAGCAGCTTGGACGGGTTTGGCACAGATACGCAGTATTTT. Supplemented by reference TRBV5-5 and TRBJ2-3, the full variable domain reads DAGVTQSPTHLIKTRGQQVTLRCSPISGHKSVSWYQQVLGQGPQFIFQYYEKEERGRGNFPDRFSARQFPNYSSELNVNALLLGDSALYLCASSLDGFGTDTQYFGPGTRLTVL.

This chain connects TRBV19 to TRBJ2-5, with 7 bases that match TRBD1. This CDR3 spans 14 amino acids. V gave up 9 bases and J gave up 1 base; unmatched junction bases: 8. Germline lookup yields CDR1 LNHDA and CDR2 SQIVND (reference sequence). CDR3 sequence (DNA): TGTGCCAGCGGGACCGGGACAGCCCAAGAGACCCAGTACTTC. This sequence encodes CASGTGTAQETQYF. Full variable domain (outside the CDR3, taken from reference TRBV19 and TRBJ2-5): DGGITQSPKYLFRKEGQNVTLSCEQNLNHDAMYWYRQDPGQGLRLIYYSQIVNDFQKGDIAEGYSVSREKKESFPLTVTSAQKNPTAFYLCASGTGTAQETQYFGPGTRLLVL.

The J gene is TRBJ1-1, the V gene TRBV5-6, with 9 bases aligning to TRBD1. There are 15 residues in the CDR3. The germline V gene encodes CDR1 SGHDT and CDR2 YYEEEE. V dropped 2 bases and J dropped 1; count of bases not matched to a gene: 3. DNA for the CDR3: TGTGCCAGCAGCTTTACAGGGGGCGCGAACACTGAAGCTTTCTTT. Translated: CASSFTGGANTEAFF.

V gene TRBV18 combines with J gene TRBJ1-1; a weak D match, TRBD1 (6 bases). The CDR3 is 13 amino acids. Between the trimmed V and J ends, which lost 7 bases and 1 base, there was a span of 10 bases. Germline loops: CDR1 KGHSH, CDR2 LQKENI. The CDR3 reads CASLGQQNTEAFF. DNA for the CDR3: TGTGCCAGCTTGGGACAACAGAACACTGAAGCTTTCTTT.

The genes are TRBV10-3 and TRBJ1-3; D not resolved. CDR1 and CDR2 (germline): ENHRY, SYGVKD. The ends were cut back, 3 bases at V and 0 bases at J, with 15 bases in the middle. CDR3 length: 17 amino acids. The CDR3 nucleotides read TGTGCCATCAGTGAACAGCAATTTCAAAACTCTGGAAACACCATATATTTT. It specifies CAISEQQFQNSGNTIYF.

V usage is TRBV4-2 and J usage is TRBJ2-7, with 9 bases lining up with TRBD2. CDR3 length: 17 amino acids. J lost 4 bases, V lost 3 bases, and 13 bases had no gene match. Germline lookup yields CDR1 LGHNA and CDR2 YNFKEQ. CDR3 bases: TGTGCCAGCAGCCAGCCTACCCCCTTGCGGGGGGGTTACGAGCAGTACTTC. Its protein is CASSQPTPLRGGYEQYF.

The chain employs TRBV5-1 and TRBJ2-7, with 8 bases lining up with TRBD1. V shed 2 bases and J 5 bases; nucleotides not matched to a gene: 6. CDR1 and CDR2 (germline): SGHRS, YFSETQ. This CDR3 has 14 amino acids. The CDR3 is CASSFGQGGNEQYF. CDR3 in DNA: TGCGCCAGCAGCTTTGGACAGGGTGGCAACGAGCAGTACTTC.

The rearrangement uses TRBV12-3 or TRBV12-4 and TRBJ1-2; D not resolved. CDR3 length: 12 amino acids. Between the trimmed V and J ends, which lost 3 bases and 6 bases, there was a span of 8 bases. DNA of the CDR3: TGTGCCAGCAGTTTTGGAGGGAATGGCTACACCTTC. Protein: CASSFGGNGYTF.

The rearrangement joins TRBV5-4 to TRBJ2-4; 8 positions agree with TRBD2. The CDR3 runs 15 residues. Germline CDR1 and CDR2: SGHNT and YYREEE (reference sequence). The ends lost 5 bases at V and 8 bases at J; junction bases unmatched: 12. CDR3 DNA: TGTGCCAGCAGTTCCCCGGGGGGGCGGAAGGACATTCAGTACTTC. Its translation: CASSSPGGRKDIQYF.

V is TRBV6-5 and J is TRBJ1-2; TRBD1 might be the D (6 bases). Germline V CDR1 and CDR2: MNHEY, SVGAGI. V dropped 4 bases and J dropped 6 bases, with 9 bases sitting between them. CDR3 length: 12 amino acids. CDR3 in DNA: TGTGCCAGCAGTTCGGGGGGCAATGGCTACACCTTC. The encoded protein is CASSSGGNGYTF.

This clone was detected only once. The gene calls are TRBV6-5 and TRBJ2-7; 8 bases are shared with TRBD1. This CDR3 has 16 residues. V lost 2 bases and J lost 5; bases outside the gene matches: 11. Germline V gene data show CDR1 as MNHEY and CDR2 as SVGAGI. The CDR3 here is CASSYAKGTGGDEQYF. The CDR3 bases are TGTGCCAGCAGTTACGCAAAAGGGACAGGCGGCGACGAGCAGTACTTC.

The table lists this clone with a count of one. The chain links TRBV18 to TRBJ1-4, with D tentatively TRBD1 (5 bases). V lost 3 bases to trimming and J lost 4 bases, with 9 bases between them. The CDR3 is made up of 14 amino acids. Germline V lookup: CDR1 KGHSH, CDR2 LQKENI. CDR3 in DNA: TGTGCCAGCTCACCGGGGCGAGATAATGAAAAACTGTTTTTT. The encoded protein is CASSPGRDNEKLFF.

The CDR3: CASRPGQGRSYNEQFF. CDR3 bases: TGTGCCAGCAGACCTGGCCAGGGCCGATCCTACAATGAGCAGTTCTTC. This rearrangement joins TRBV5-4 to TRBJ2-1; TRBD1 is a possible D gene (5 bases). The CDR3 has 16 amino acids. Trimming took 5 bases from V and 1 from J, leaving 16 bases between them. CDR1 is SGHNT and CDR2 is YYREEE in the germline V gene (reference sequence). Full variable domain (remainder filled in from reference TRBV5-4 and TRBJ2-1): ETGVTQSPTHLIKTRGQQVTLRCSSQSGHNTVSWYQQALGQGPQFIFQYYREEENGRGNFPPRFSGLQFPNYSSELNVNALELDDSALYLCASRPGQGRSYNEQFFGPGTRLTVL.

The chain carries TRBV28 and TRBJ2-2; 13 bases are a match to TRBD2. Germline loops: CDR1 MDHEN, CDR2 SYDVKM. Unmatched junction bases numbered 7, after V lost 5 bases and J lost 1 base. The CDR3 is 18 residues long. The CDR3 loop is CASSGRRLAGGNTGELFF. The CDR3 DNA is TGTGCCAGCAGTGGACGGAGACTAGCGGGGGGGAACACCGGGGAGCTGTTTTTT.